This is a list of T cell receptor beta chains from one sample in a study of glioma-infiltrating T cells. TCRdb re-called the multiplex PCR reads through MiXCR, storing one row per CDR3 protein. The sample yields approximately 89,000 distinct CDR3 sequences, 23% seen once. Sequencing input: glioma tissue, nonneoplastic brain tissue, or PBMCs (not recorded which). These receptors all come from a human donor with low-grade glioma or glioblastoma, undergoing nonglioma brain surgery, or in good health (not recorded which). Each CDR3 is given with its conserved first and last residue. D genes are given only for firm matches. The size field is filled for only some rows; it gives once, few, many or a size class.

TRBJ2-5,TRBD2,many,TRBV12-3/TRBV12-4,CASSLSGGGETQYF,TGTGCCAGCAGTTTATCGGGAGGAGGAGAGACCCAGTACTTC
TRBJ1-1,-,many,TRBV20-1,CSASFDRNTEAFF,TGCAGTGCTTCATTCGACAGGAACACTGAAGCTTTCTTT
TRBJ1-2,TRBD1,many,TRBV6-1,CASNGQGLGYGYTF,TGTGCCAGCAACGGACAGGGGCTGGGCTATGGCTACACCTTC
TRBJ1-3,-,few,TRBV18,CASSPLDTSSGNTIYF,TGTGCCAGCTCACCGCTGGACACCAGCTCTGGAAACACCATATATTTT
TRBJ2-1,-,many,TRBV25-1,CASSELLGAGSGSYNEQFF,TGTGCCAGCAGTGAATTACTTGGAGCGGGCAGTGGGTCCTACAATGAGCAGTTCTTC
TRBJ1-3,-,many,TRBV6-6,CASSYSYGTGNTIYF,TGTGCCAGCAGTTACTCGTATGGTACTGGAAACACCATATATTTT
TRBJ2-3,TRBD2,many,TRBV24-1,CATSSSGRTDTQYF,TGTGCCACCTCCTCTAGCGGGAGGACAGATACGCAGTATTTT
TRBJ2-7,-,-,TRBV12-3/TRBV12-4,CATCRDSSYEQYF,TGTGCCACCTGCCGGGACTCGTCCTACGAGCAGTACTTC
TRBJ2-7,-,many,TRBV7-9,CATGPGYEQYF,TGTGCAACCGGGCCGGGCTACGAGCAGTACTTC
TRBJ2-3,TRBD2,many,TRBV7-8,CASSLSGGFTDTQYF,TGTGCCAGCAGCTTATCGGGAGGGTTCACAGATACGCAGTATTTT
TRBJ2-7,TRBD2,-,TRBV20-1,CSARVPGGSSYEQYF,TGCAGTGCTAGAGTCCCGGGGGGGAGCTCCTACGAGCAGTACTTC
TRBJ1-5,-,many,TRBV3-1,CASSQVLGQPQHF,TGTGCCAGCAGCCAAGTGCTAGGTCAGCCCCAGCATTTT
TRBJ1-1,-,many,TRBV20-1,CSAREAGNTEAFF,TGCAGTGCTAGAGAGGCAGGGAACACTGAAGCTTTCTTT
TRBJ2-7,-,many,TRBV6-2/TRBV6-3,CASSYLGELYEQYF,TGTGCCAGCAGTTATCTGGGAGAGCTCTACGAGCAGTACTTC
TRBJ1-1,-,many,TRBV6-5,CASSYTGTRTEAFF,TGTGCCAGCAGTTACACCGGGACTCGCACTGAAGCTTTCTTT
TRBJ2-6,-,many,TRBV6-1,CASRLDGRANVLTF,TGTGCCAGCAGACTGGACGGACGGGCCAACGTCCTGACTTTC
TRBJ2-7,-,many,TRBV25-1,CATKTESYEQYF,TGTGCCACCAAGACGGAGTCCTACGAGCAGTACTTC
TRBJ2-7,-,many,TRBV18,CASSPNRDFYEQYF,TGTGCCAGCTCACCAAACAGGGACTTTTACGAGCAGTACTTC
TRBJ1-6,-,many,TRBV27,CASSRENSPLHF,TGTGCCAGCAGTCGCGAGAATTCACCCCTCCACTTT
TRBJ2-3,-,few,TRBV5-1,CASSLTGRFTDTQYF,TGCGCCAGCAGCTTGACGGGGCGATTCACAGATACGCAGTATTTT
TRBJ1-1,-,many,TRBV14,CASSEGRMNTEAFF,TGTGCCAGCAGCGAGGGGAGGATGAACACTGAAGCTTTCTTT
TRBJ1-1,-,few,TRBV10-1,CASRDDSYTEAFF,TGCGCCAGCCGGGATGACAGTTACACTGAAGCTTTCTTT
TRBJ2-1,-,many,TRBV6-2/TRBV6-3,CASSRGGGGYNEQFF,TGTGCCAGCTCCCGGGGAGGGGGGGGATACAATGAGCAGTTCTTC
TRBJ2-1,-,few,TRBV19,CASSLPGSSYNEQFF,TGTGCCAGTAGCCTCCCAGGGAGCTCCTACAATGAGCAGTTCTTC
TRBJ2-7,-,-,TRBV29-1,CSAEVWGSYEKYF,TGCAGCGCTGAAGTTTGGGGATCGTACGAGAAGTACTTC
TRBJ2-7,-,-,TRBV20-1,CSARGTASYEQYF,TGCAGTGCTAGAGGTACAGCTTCCTACGAGCAGTACTTC
TRBJ2-5,-,many,TRBV4-2,CASSQEATQYF,TGTGCCAGCAGCCAAGAGGCGACCCAGTACTTC
TRBJ1-2,-,many,TRBV3-1,CASSQDRYYGYTF,TGTGCCAGCAGCCAAGACAGATACTATGGCTACACCTTC
TRBJ1-5,-,many,TRBV20-1,CSARISAGGFNQPQHF,TGCAGTGCTAGAATCTCCGCGGGAGGATTCAATCAGCCCCAGCATTTT
TRBJ1-1,TRBD1,few,TRBV19,CASKGDRGRQGGNTEAFF,TGTGCCAGTAAAGGGGACAGGGGGCGTCAGGGGGGAAACACTGAAGCTTTCTTT
TRBJ2-7,TRBD1,many,TRBV24-1,CAPRDSPSYEQYF,TGTGCCCCCCGGGACAGCCCATCCTACGAGCAGTACTTC